The next 7 T cell receptor beta chains were all read from a single sample in a study of blood T cells in healthy people across ages. Alongside a J-beta primer mix, a sample-barcoded 5' primer served in a second PCR lasting about 7 to 11 cycles. TCRdb itself ran the 5' RACE reads through MiXCR, one entry per CDR3 protein. The sample has 920,000 or so distinct CDR3 sequences, under 45% seen once. Sequencing was carried out using blood. Receptors were obtained from a woman in her sixties or seventies in good health.

The chain combines TRBV28 with TRBJ2-1; D uncertain. The germline V and J ends were trimmed by 5 bases and 6 bases, with 11 bases remaining between them. CDR1 is MDHEN, CDR2 SYDVKM, per germline. This CDR3 is built from 13 residues. The CDR3 is CASSAIASNEQFF. The DNA for the CDR3 is TGTGCCAGCAGTGCCATAGCCTCCAATGAGCAGTTCTTC.

This clonotype was detected only a few times. This chain joins TRBV2 and TRBJ1-5; 7 nucleotides agree with TRBD1. CDR1 and CDR2 (germline): SNHLY, FYNNEI. V shed 3 bases, J shed 6 bases, and the junction held 5 bases outside the gene matches. The CDR3 has 14 residues. CDR3: CASSDGDSGQPQHF. The DNA of the CDR3 is TGTGCCAGCAGTGATGGGGACAGTGGTCAGCCCCAGCATTTT.

The sample holds a few counts of this clonotype. The V and J genes are TRBV29-1 and TRBJ2-3, with unresolved D. The CDR3 totals 14 residues. Between the trimmed V and J ends, which lost 0 bases and 4 bases, there was a span of 11 bases. Per the germline V gene, CDR1 is SQVTM and CDR2 is ANQGSEA. CDR3 in DNA: TGCAGCGTTGAAGACCCGGCCGGCGCAGATACGCAGTATTTT. Protein product: CSVEDPAGADTQYF.

CDR3 protein: CSVHGGEAFF. The CDR3 DNA reads as TGCAGCGTCCACGGGGGTGAAGCTTTCTTT. The J gene is TRBJ1-1, the V gene TRBV20-1; D may be TRBD1 (5 bases). This CDR3 has 10 residues. The germline V gene encodes CDR1 DFQATT and CDR2 SNEGSKA (reference sequence).

The chain uses TRBV2 and TRBJ2-3, with a weak D call TRBD1 (6 bases). The V end lost 5 bases, the J end lost 4 bases, and 19 bases lay between the germline ends. There are 16 residues in the CDR3. Germline CDR1 is SNHLY and CDR2 is FYNNEI. CDR3 in DNA: TGTGCCAGCAGTACCCCAACAGGGTACCTCCCAGATACGCAGTATTTT. Its protein product is CASSTPTGYLPDTQYF.

This clonotype was seen only a few times. The rearrangement uses TRBV7-9 and TRBJ1-2, with unresolved D. Germline CDR1 reads SEHNR; CDR2 reads FQNEAQ (reference sequence). The CDR3 covers 14 residues. V lost 4 bases, J lost 2 bases, and 11 bases lay in between. The DNA for the CDR3 is TGTGCCAGCAGCTACCCCCAGGAGAACTATGGCTACACCTTC. Protein product: CASSYPQENYGYTF. The whole variable domain, filled in from reference TRBV7-9 and TRBJ1-2, reads DTGVSQNPRHKITKRGQNVTFRCDPISEHNRLYWYRQTLGQGPEFLTYFQNEAQLEKSRLLSDRFSAERPKGSFSTLEIQRTEQGDSAMYLCASSYPQENYGYTFGSGTRLTVV.

This clonotype was seen just once. One end of the junction varies from germline; a read error may be responsible. The chain links TRBV9 to TRBJ2-1, with 10 bases fitting TRBD2. CDR1 and CDR2 (germline): SGDLS, YYNGEE. The CDR3 spans 17 residues. The CDR3 nucleotides are TGTGCCAGCAACGTACTGTCCCGGACTAGCGGCTACAATGAGCAGTTCTTC. Protein product: CASNVLSRTSGYNEQFF.